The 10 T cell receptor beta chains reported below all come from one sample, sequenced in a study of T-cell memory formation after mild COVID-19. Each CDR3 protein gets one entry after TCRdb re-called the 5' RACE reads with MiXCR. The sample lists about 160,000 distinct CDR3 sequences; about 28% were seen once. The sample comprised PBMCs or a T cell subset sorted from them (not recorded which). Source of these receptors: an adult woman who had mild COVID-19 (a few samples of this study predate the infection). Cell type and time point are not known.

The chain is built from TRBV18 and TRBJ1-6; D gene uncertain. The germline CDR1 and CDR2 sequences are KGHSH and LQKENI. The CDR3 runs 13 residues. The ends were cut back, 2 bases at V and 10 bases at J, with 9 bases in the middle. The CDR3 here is CASSPVGDSPLHF. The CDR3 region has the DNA TGTGCCAGCTCACCAGTGGGAGACTCACCCCTCCACTTT.

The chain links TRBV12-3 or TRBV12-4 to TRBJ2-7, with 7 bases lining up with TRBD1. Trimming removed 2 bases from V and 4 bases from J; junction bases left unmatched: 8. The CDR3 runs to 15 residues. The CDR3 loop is CASSLYRGSKYEQYF. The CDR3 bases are TGTGCCAGCAGTTTATACAGGGGATCAAAATACGAGCAGTACTTC.

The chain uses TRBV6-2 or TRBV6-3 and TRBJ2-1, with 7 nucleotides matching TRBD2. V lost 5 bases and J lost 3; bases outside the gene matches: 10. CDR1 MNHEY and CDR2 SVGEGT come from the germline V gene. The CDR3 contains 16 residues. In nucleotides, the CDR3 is TGTGCCAGCAGTCTCTCCCCGACTAGCAGCTACAATGAGCAGTTCTTC. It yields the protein CASSLSPTSSYNEQFF.

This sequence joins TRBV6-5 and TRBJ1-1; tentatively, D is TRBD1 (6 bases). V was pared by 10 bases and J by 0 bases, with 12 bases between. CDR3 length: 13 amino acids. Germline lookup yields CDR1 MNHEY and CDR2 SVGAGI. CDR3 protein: CATRDTLNTEAFF. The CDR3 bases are TGTGCCACCCGGGACACCTTGAACACTGAAGCTTTCTTT.

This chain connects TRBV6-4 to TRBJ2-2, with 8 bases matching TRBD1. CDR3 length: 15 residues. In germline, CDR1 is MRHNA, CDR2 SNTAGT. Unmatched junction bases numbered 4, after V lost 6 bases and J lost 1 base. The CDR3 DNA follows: TGTGCCAGCAGACCCGGGACAGGGAACACCGGGGAGCTGTTTTTT. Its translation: CASRPGTGNTGELFF.

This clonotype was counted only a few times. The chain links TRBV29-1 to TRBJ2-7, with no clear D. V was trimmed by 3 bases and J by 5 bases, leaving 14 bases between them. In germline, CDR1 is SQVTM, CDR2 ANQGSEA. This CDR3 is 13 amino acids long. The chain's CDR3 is CSVDYLGTHEQYF. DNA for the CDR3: TGCAGCGTTGATTATCTGGGAACCCACGAGCAGTACTTC.

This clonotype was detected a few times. For the CDR3, the DNA is TGTGCCAGCAGTTCCAGGTTCGGTGGCTACACCTTC. Protein product: CASSSRFGGYTF. The genes are TRBV12-3 or TRBV12-4 and TRBJ1-2; D not resolved. CDR3 size: 12 residues. Trimming removed 4 bases at V and 7 bases at J, with 10 bases between.

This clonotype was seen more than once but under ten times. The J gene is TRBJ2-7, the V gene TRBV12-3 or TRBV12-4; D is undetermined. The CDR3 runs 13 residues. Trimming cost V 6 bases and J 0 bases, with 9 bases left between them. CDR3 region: CASRGLSSYEQYF. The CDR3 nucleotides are TGTGCCAGCAGGGGGTTATCCTCCTACGAGCAGTACTTC.

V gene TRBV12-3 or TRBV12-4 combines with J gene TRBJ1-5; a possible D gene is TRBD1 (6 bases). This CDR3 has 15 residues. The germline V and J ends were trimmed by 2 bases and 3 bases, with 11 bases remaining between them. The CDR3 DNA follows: TGTGCCAGCAGTTTATCCGGACAGCCCAATCAGCCCCAGCATTTT. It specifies CASSLSGQPNQPQHF.

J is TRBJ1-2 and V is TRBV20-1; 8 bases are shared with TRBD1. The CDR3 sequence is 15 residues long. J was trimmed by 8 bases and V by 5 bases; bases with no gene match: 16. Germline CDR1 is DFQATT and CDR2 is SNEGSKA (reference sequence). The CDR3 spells CSARPQGQGRGGYTF. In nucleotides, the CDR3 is TGCAGTGCTCGCCCCCAAGGACAGGGCCGTGGAGGCTACACCTTC.